The text below deals with one TCR beta chain. Its target is not known. The entry originates in a study of shared clonotypes between healthy human individuals. General study points: About 5% of naive CD4 clonotypes were shared across four donors.

Assay used: immunoSEQ multiplex PCR; TCRdb lists only in-frame clones, some missing. Here the sample spans roughly 2 million clones, around 95% being singletons. Germline V gene data show CDR1 as KGHSH and CDR2 as LQKENI. Trimming cost V 7 bases and J 2 bases, with 14 bases left between them. The CDR3 sequence is 14 residues long. The source is a man between 18 and 29 years old in good health. The rearrangement uses TRBV18 and TRBJ1-1; possibly TRBD1 for D (5 bases). Input material: naive CD4+ T cells sorted from blood. The subset denotes: CD45RA+ positively selected. CDR3 DNA: TGTGCCAGCTTAGCGGGACGGATAAACACTGAAGCTTTCTTT. This codes for CASLAGRINTEAFF.